Below are 27 T cell receptor beta chains sequenced from a single sample in a study of cytomegalovirus exposure and HLA in healthy donors. Vbeta (60) and Jbeta (13) primers were used in the PCR. The protocol was immunoSEQ multiplex PCR, while the TCRdb copy is restricted to in-frame clones and leaves out a portion. There are some 170,000 clones in the sample; about 80% occur only once, and about 4% lies in the top ten. Sequenced input: PBMCs. The receptors were gathered from a man aged 25 to 45 in good health and CMV-seropositive.

The rearrangement links TRBV29-1 to TRBJ1-5; D unresolved. Germline-derived CDR1 and CDR2 are SQVTM and ANQGSEA. The CDR3 is 14 amino acids. The V and J ends lost 6 bases and 2 bases respectively, with 14 bases between them. The CDR3 DNA follows: TGCAGCGTCCAAGAGGAGATGGGCAATCAGCCCCAGCATTTT. Its protein product is CSVQEEMGNQPQHF.

The chain joins TRBV5-5 to TRBJ1-3, with D hard to call. This CDR3 spans 15 amino acids. Trimming took off 0 bases at V and 0 bases at J, with 7 bases between the two ends. CDR1 SGHKS and CDR2 YYEKEE come from the germline V gene (reference sequence). The CDR3 DNA reads TGTGCCAGCAGCTTGGGGAGCAGCTCTGGAAACACCATATATTTT. It is translated as CASSLGSSSGNTIYF.

V and J are TRBV10-3 and TRBJ2-4; a weak D match, TRBD2 (6 bases). Deletions cut 5 bases from V and 0 bases from J, with 11 bases between. Germline lookup yields CDR1 ENHRY and CDR2 SYGVKD. The CDR3 is made up of 15 amino acids. CDR3 coding DNA: TGTGCCATCAGTAACCCGGGACTAGCCAAAAACATTCAGTACTTC. Translated, it gives CAISNPGLAKNIQYF.

This chain uses TRBV6-6 with TRBJ2-7; the match to TRBD2 covers 7 bases. Trimming removed 11 bases from V and 0 bases from J; junction bases left unmatched: 10. CDR1 is MNHNY, CDR2 SVGAGI, per germline (reference sequence). The length of the CDR3 is 14 residues. As DNA, the CDR3 is TGTGCCTCAGCGGGACTCCTGACCTCCTACGAGCAGTACTTC. The encoded protein is CASAGLLTSYEQYF.

This clone was detected only a few times. The chain joins TRBV6-1 to TRBJ2-1; 15 bases line up with TRBD2. This CDR3 contains 15 residues. Losses at the gene ends were 6 bases for V and 8 bases for J; bases not matched to a gene: 5. The germline V gene has CDR1 MNHNS and CDR2 SASEGT. CDR3 in amino acids: CASRGTSGGLDEQFF. In DNA, the CDR3 is TGTGCCAGCAGGGGGACTAGCGGGGGGCTGGATGAGCAGTTCTTC.

The chain combines TRBV5-6 with TRBJ1-1, with D maybe TRBD1 (6 bases). Between the trimmed V and J ends, which lost 0 bases and 2 bases, there was a span of 11 bases. The CDR3 is 15 residues long. CDR1 and CDR2 from the germline V gene are SGHDT and YYEEEE. The CDR3 nucleotides are TGTGCCAGCAGCTTGGTGGGGGGGGCAAACACTGAAGCTTTCTTT. Translation: CASSLVGGANTEAFF.

In DNA, the CDR3 is TGTGCCAGCAGCTCTCTAGGTGGGAACTATGGCTACACCTTC. Protein sequence: CASSSLGGNYGYTF. The rearrangement joins TRBV9 to TRBJ1-2; no firm D call. CDR3 length equals 14 residues. The germline V gene encodes CDR1 SGDLS and CDR2 YYNGEE. V lost 4 bases and J lost 2, with 12 bases in between.

The chain carries TRBV11-2 and TRBJ2-1; a weak D match, TRBD2 (6 bases). V dropped 5 bases and J dropped 6 bases, with 14 bases sitting between them. Germline V gene lookup returns CDR1 SGHAT and CDR2 FQNNGV. The CDR3 runs 14 residues. CDR3 in amino acids: CASSTLGGTNEQFF. In DNA form, the CDR3 reads TGTGCCAGCAGCACTCTCGGCGGGACCAATGAGCAGTTCTTC.

The rearrangement links TRBV6-5 to TRBJ1-1, with D tentatively TRBD1 (6 bases). This CDR3 has 13 amino acids. V was shortened by 7 bases and J by 1 base, with 10 bases between the two germline ends. Germline CDR1 MNHEY, CDR2 SVGAGI. The CDR3 reads CASKRTANTEAFF. The CDR3 DNA is TGTGCCAGCAAAAGGACAGCGAACACTGAAGCTTTCTTT.

V gene TRBV28 combines with J gene TRBJ2-5; possible D gene TRBD1, 5 bases. CDR1 is MDHEN, CDR2 SYDVKM, per germline. V was pared by 5 bases and J by 1 base, with 5 bases between. This CDR3 has 12 amino acids. The DNA for the CDR3 is TGTGCCAGCAGTGACAGCCAAGAGACCCAGTACTTC. It codes for CASSDSQETQYF.

The CDR3 loop reads CASSQNGEGYGSYEQYF. The DNA of the CDR3 is TGCGCCAGCAGCCAGAACGGGGAGGGTTATGGGTCCTACGAGCAGTACTTC. The gene calls are TRBV4-1 and TRBJ2-7, with 7 bases that match TRBD2. V dropped 3 bases and J dropped 1; count of bases not matched to a gene: 12. Germline lookup yields CDR1 MGHRA and CDR2 YSYEKL. The CDR3 consists of 17 residues.

The V gene is TRBV18, the J gene TRBJ1-6; D call uncertain. The germline V gene encodes CDR1 KGHSH and CDR2 LQKENI. V lost 3 bases, J lost 9 bases, and 12 bases lay in between. The CDR3 totals 14 residues. The CDR3 sequence: CASSPTLERSPLHF. CDR3 DNA sequence: TGTGCCAGCTCACCCACGCTGGAGCGTTCACCCCTCCACTTT.

The rearrangement links TRBV2 to TRBJ2-5; a possible D gene is TRBD1 (5 bases). V was trimmed by 5 bases and J by 5 bases, leaving 15 bases between them. This CDR3 has 14 amino acids. CDR1 SNHLY and CDR2 FYNNEI come from the germline V gene. CDR3 bases: TGTGCCAGCAGTAAAAACCCCAGGGTTGAGACCCAGTACTTC. Its protein is CASSKNPRVETQYF.

The chain carries TRBV27 and TRBJ2-5, with TRBD2 as a possible D gene (6 bases). The CDR3 is 12 amino acids. V lost 7 bases and J lost 4, with 10 bases in between. In germline, CDR1 is MNHEY, CDR2 SMNVEV (reference sequence). The CDR3 region has the DNA TGTGCCAGCAAGGCGGGGTCAGAGACCCAGTACTTC. The encoded protein is CASKAGSETQYF.

The CDR3 coding sequence is TGTGCCAGCAGCTCCGGGGAGAACTCCTACAATGAGCAGTTCTTC. Encoded protein: CASSSGENSYNEQFF. This sequence joins TRBV13 and TRBJ2-1; possibly TRBD2 for D (5 bases). This CDR3 spans 15 amino acids. V was shortened by 4 bases and J by 0 bases, with 10 bases between the two germline ends. The germline V gene encodes CDR1 PRHDT and CDR2 FYEKMQ (reference sequence).

The CDR3 bases are TGTGCCAGCAGTTTTTTACAGGGTAACACTGAAGCTTTCTTT. Amino acid sequence: CASSFLQGNTEAFF. V usage is TRBV6-5 and J usage is TRBJ1-1; D perhaps matches TRBD1 (6 bases). The CDR3 is made up of 14 amino acids. V was trimmed by 4 bases and J by 2 bases, leaving 11 bases between them. The germline CDR1 and CDR2 sequences are MNHEY and SVGAGI.

This clone occurred a few times. This chain links TRBV7-8 with TRBJ2-1; D remains ambiguous. The CDR3 loop spans 12 amino acids. Germline-derived CDR1 and CDR2 are SGHVS and FQNEAQ. Trimming took 2 bases from V and 7 from J, leaving 6 bases between them. CDR3 sequence reads: CASSLTRNEQFF. CDR3 in DNA: TGTGCCAGCAGCTTAACGAGGAATGAGCAGTTCTTC.

The V and J genes are TRBV29-1 and TRBJ1-1, with a tentative D call TRBD1 (6 bases). Trimming stripped 7 bases from V and 5 bases from J, with 11 bases between. This CDR3 has 11 residues. Germline V gene data show CDR1 as SQVTM and CDR2 as ANQGSEA. CDR3 coding DNA: TGCAGCGCCGGGAGGGGGACTGAAGCTTTCTTT. Protein: CSAGRGTEAFF.

This chain connects TRBV7-9 to TRBJ1-2; 7 nucleotides line up with TRBD1. The germline V gene encodes CDR1 SEHNR and CDR2 FQNEAQ (reference sequence). The V segment lost 4 bases and the J segment 4 bases; nucleotides outside the gene matches: 6. The CDR3 has 14 residues. CDR3 protein: CASSSWDSSYGYTF. DNA of the CDR3: TGTGCCAGCAGCTCCTGGGACAGTTCCTATGGCTACACCTTC. Together with reference TRBV7-9 and TRBJ1-2, the CDR3 gives the full variable domain: DTGVSQNPRHKITKRGQNVTFRCDPISEHNRLYWYRQTLGQGPEFLTYFQNEAQLEKSRLLSDRFSAERPKGSFSTLEIQRTEQGDSAMYLCASSSWDSSYGYTFGSGTRLTVV.

The V gene is TRBV7-2, the J gene TRBJ2-2; TRBD2 aligns across 12 bases. The CDR3 is made up of 17 amino acids. Looked up from germline, CDR1 is SGHTA and CDR2 is FQGNSA. V was clipped by 5 bases and J by 4 bases; unmatched bases: 8. This chain's CDR3 is CASSLATSGGFTGELFF. The CDR3 DNA reads TGTGCCAGCAGCCTGGCGACTAGCGGGGGATTCACCGGGGAGCTGTTTTTT.

This chain connects TRBV7-9 to TRBJ2-5; TRBD1 matches 7 bases. This CDR3 region has 15 residues. The J segment lost 2 bases and the V segment lost 5 bases, leaving 8 bases of the junction unmatched. Germline values: CDR1 SEHNR, CDR2 FQNEAQ (reference sequence). CDR3 residues: CASSPMGDRQETQYF. The CDR3 bases are TGTGCCAGCAGCCCAATGGGGGACAGACAAGAGACCCAGTACTTC. The full variable domain, in which reference TRBV7-9 and TRBJ2-5 provide the parts outside the CDR3, is DTGVSQNPRHKITKRGQNVTFRCDPISEHNRLYWYRQTLGQGPEFLTYFQNEAQLEKSRLLSDRFSAERPKGSFSTLEIQRTEQGDSAMYLCASSPMGDRQETQYFGPGTRLLVL.

The chain uses TRBV28 and TRBJ2-5; 10 bases align to TRBD1. V dropped 3 bases and J dropped 0; count of bases not matched to a gene: 4. The CDR3 is 16 residues long. The germline CDR1 and CDR2 sequences are MDHEN and SYDVKM. The CDR3 reads CASSFWGQGNQETQYF. In DNA, the CDR3 is TGTGCCAGCAGTTTCTGGGGACAGGGGAACCAAGAGACCCAGTACTTC. Combining the CDR3 with reference TRBV28 and TRBJ2-5 gives the whole variable domain DVKVTQSSRYLVKRTGEKVFLECVQDMDHENMFWYRQDPGLGLRLIYFSYDVKMKEKGDIPEGYSVSREKKERFSLILESASTNQTSMYLCASSFWGQGNQETQYFGPGTRLLVL.

V is TRBV10-1 and J is TRBJ2-1; D might be TRBD2 (6 bases). This CDR3 comprises 14 residues. Between the trimmed V and J ends, which lost 5 bases and 0 bases, there was a span of 8 bases. Germline V lookup: CDR1 WNHNN, CDR2 SYGVQD (reference sequence). In DNA, the CDR3 is TGCGCCAGCAGTACGGGGGACTCCTACAATGAGCAGTTCTTC. Translating gives CASSTGDSYNEQFF.

In its sample, this clone was seen once. The chain combines TRBV11-2 with TRBJ2-3, with TRBD2 matching 8 bases. The V and J ends lost 5 bases and 2 bases, in that order; junction bases with no gene match: 6. Germline lookup yields CDR1 SGHAT and CDR2 FQNNGV. The CDR3 covers 15 residues. In nucleotides, the CDR3 is TGTGCCAGCAGCATAGGACTAGCTCTCACAGATACGCAGTATTTT. Protein: CASSIGLALTDTQYF.

This clone was seen a single time. The chain carries TRBV11-1 and TRBJ2-1; a weak D match, TRBD2 (5 bases). Trimming shortened V by 5 bases and J by 4 bases, and 12 bases separated the two germline ends. The CDR3 totals 14 residues. Germline loops: CDR1 SGHAT, CDR2 FQDESV (reference sequence). CDR3 sequence: CASSLEERYNEQFF. The CDR3 DNA reads TGTGCCAGCAGCCTCGAGGAGCGGTACAATGAGCAGTTCTTC.

J is TRBJ2-3 and V is TRBV7-9; TRBD2 matches at 10 bases. The CDR3 has 16 residues. Germline V gene sequence: CDR1 SEHNR, CDR2 FQNEAQ (reference sequence). After removal of 4 bases from V and 3 bases from J, the junction contained 7 bases not matched to a gene. The CDR3 nucleotides are TGTGCCAGCAGCTCCCCCACTAGCGGGATGACAGATACGCAGTATTTT. It encodes CASSSPTSGMTDTQYF.

The chain uses TRBV19 and TRBJ1-5; 11 bases are shared with TRBD1. The CDR3 runs 16 residues. V dropped 3 bases and J dropped 6; count of bases not matched to a gene: 7. Germline V lookup: CDR1 LNHDA, CDR2 SQIVND (reference sequence). Here the CDR3 reads CASSILGQGAGQPQHF. For the CDR3, the DNA is TGTGCCAGTAGTATTCTAGGACAGGGGGCAGGTCAGCCCCAGCATTTT.